This T cell receptor beta chain was obtained from a study of T cells in Graves' hyperthyroidism and ophthalmopathy. As for the study in general: It was at initial diagnosis, before any treatment, that peripheral blood was collected. Notes on the study in general: Researchers found most expanded thyroid clonotypes above 0.001 in blood as well.

Patients aged 18 to 65 had newly diagnosed hyperthyroidism that had lasted under 2 months. Patients having uncontrolled infection, another autoimmune disease, pregnancy or lactation were not included. From RNA transcripts, TCR beta CDR3 regions were amplified. Primed by the HTBI set, a first-round RT-PCR was run on the TCR CDR3. A single record per CDR3 protein comes from TCRdb applying MiXCR to the multiplex PCR reads. The sample includes 300,000 to 500,000 distinct CDR3 sequences, 15% seen only once; the top ten take 30% to 35%. This CDR3 spans 13 amino acids. Per germline, CDR1 SGHTA and CDR2 FQGNSA. Trimming cost V 1 base and J 11 bases, with 12 bases left between them. This clonotype was counted many times. The antigen is not known.

Specimen: blood. The TCR was taken from a woman aged 25 to 39 with Graves' hyperthyroidism. The genes are TRBV7-2 and TRBJ1-5; D unresolved. For the CDR3, the DNA is TGTGCCAGCAGCTTAGGGACCGCGCAGACCCAGCATTTT. This codes for CASSLGTAQTQHF.